One T cell receptor (beta chain) is described in this entry. Its antigen is currently unknown. Here the CDR3 omits its conserved ending phenylalanine or tryptophan, so a read error is the likely source. These data are taken from a study of metastatic and nonmetastatic thyroid tumors. The wider study: The authors compared repertoires across blood and tumor or nodule tissue from malignant and benign thyroid patients.

The CDR3 runs to 13 residues. General study points: For both blood and tumor, malignant thyroid tumors reportedly showed significantly higher TCR beta diversity than benign nodules did.

Patients underwent thyroid surgery, and none had received any treatment before it. Per the study methods: The study built a papillary thyroid cancer distant-metastasis classifier from CDR3 differences across clinicopathological groups. Using MiXCR, TCRdb reanalyzed the PCR reads. The V and J calls reflect TCRdb's pipeline rather than the authors' work. The table has some 31,000 clones, 6% to 9.5% seen once. The sequenced material came from blood. The chain carries TRBV12-3 or TRBV12-4 and TRBJ1-2; D is undetermined. This TCR was sampled from a female donor with papillary thyroid cancer or a benign thyroid nodule (not recorded which). Some clones in this sample may be carry-over from other donors' samples. The CDR3 loop is CASSQVRGYGYTI. Written as DNA, the CDR3 is TGTGCAAGCAGCCAAGTCCGTGGCTATGGCTACACCATC.